This T cell receptor (beta chain) was captured in a study of graft-versus-host responses after intestinal transplantation. Study at large: Each transplant was multivisceral, liver-intestinal, or isolated intestinal. Recipients across the board were started on anti-thymocyte globulin induction, then kept on tacrolimus and steroids for around three years. Study observations and caveats: Recipient-marrow GvH clones were detected, some having first appeared in ileum or blood. The presence of high graft-versus-host to host-versus-graft clonal ratios in allografts characterized patients with graft-donor T cell macrochimerism.

Measured with immunoSEQ multiplex PCR; TCRdb has only the in-frame clones, and not every one. The table lists about 70,000 clones, about 94% of them singletons. Concerning this clone: The antigen remains undetermined.

This CDR3 contains 12 residues. The ends were cut back, 10 bases at V and 5 bases at J, with 14 bases in the middle. Per germline, CDR1 SNHLY and CDR2 FYNNEI. This TCR came from a human donor who received an intestinal transplant. V and J are TRBV2 and TRBJ1-1; D is undetermined. This material consisted of unstimulated CD8+ T cells sorted from spleen or lymph node cells, taken before intestinal transplant. CDR3 nucleotide sequence: TGTGCCATACACCGTGTGGAGACTGAAGCTTTCTTT. Protein: CAIHRVETEAFF.